This TCR beta chain came from a study of CD8+CD57+ T cells in acquired aplastic anemia. Study as a whole: Across the sorted CD4+ and CD8+ cells, DNA amounts averaged roughly 3 ug. On average, healthy donors gave around 9.8 million reads for CD4+ cells.

Study-level findings and limits: Patients and controls shared 25 to 35 CD8+ CDR3 sequences, which appeared highly expressed in patients and within their immunodominant clones. In CD8+ cells, Simpson's diversity showed no significant difference between patients and controls.

About this clonotype: Its cognate antigen is unknown.

CDR3 and TCR beta VDJ profiling relied on genomic DNA as the template. TCRdb reanalysed the reads using MiXCR and keeps one entry per CDR3 protein. The sample holds some 120,000 distinct CDR3 sequences; roughly 50% are singletons and the top ten take around 2.5%. V was pared by 2 bases and J by 12 bases, with 8 bases between. The CDR3 is 12 amino acids. CDR1 SGHTA and CDR2 FQGTGA come from the germline V gene. V gene TRBV7-3 combines with J gene TRBJ1-6; perhaps TRBD1 as D (6 bases). Sequenced input: sorted CD4+, CD8+, or CD8+CD57+ T cells (not recorded which) from PBMCs. This TCR derives from a human donor in good health, serving as a control. The CDR3 spells CASSLEGGPLHF. The CDR3 bases are TGTGCCAGCAGCTTAGAAGGGGGACCCCTCCACTTT.